Below are 5 T cell receptor beta chains sequenced from a single sample in a study of T cell responses to AZD1222 COVID-19 vaccine. Data came from immunoSEQ multiplex PCR; TCRdb stores just in-frame clones and leaves some out. Of roughly 100,000 clones detected, roughly 87% appear once; the ten largest clones hold 5%. The sequencing used peripheral blood, collected on day 0 of AZD1222 vaccination. Receptor source: an adult in good health.

V usage is TRBV6-4 and J usage is TRBJ2-3; TRBD1 is a possible D gene (6 bases). This CDR3 is built from 13 residues. V lost 3 bases, J lost 6 bases, and 10 bases lay in between. Per the germline V gene, CDR1 is MRHNA and CDR2 is SNTAGT. CDR3 in DNA: TGTGCCAGCAGTGAGGGGGCCGGCGATACGCAGTATTTT. This codes for CASSEGAGDTQYF.

The chain employs TRBV12-3 or TRBV12-4 and TRBJ2-5; D remains ambiguous. The CDR3 length is 13 residues. The ends were cut back, 1 base at V and 2 bases at J, with 5 bases in the middle. CDR3 in amino acids: CASSLGPQETQYF. The CDR3 DNA is TGTGCCAGCAGTTTAGGACCGCAAGAGACCCAGTACTTC.

The gene calls are TRBV24-1 and TRBJ1-6; 8 nucleotides agree with TRBD1. J was trimmed by 5 bases and V by 3 bases; bases with no gene match: 11. Looked up from germline, CDR1 is KGHDR and CDR2 is SFDVKD. The CDR3 runs 18 residues. CDR3 bases: TGTGCCACCAGTGATCCCTATCCGGACAGGGTTCATAATTCACCCCTCCACTTT. Protein product: CATSDPYPDRVHNSPLHF.

CDR3 in amino acids: CASSLDQDEQYF. CDR3 sequence (DNA): TGTGCCAGCAGCTTAGATCAGGACGAGCAGTACTTC. The chain recombines TRBV7-9 with TRBJ2-7; no firm D call. CDR1 SEHNR and CDR2 FQNEAQ come from the germline V gene (reference sequence). Trimming shortened V by 1 base and J by 5 bases, and 6 bases separated the two germline ends. The CDR3 has 12 residues.

Here the CDR3 DNA reads TGTGCCAGCACCTCCGGGACAGGGAACAATCAGCCCCAGCATTTT. As protein: CASTSGTGNNQPQHF. This sequence joins TRBV6-5 and TRBJ1-5; 9 bases are a match to TRBD1. Germline CDR1 is MNHEY and CDR2 is SVGAGI. V lost 7 bases, J lost 3 bases, and 7 bases stayed unmatched. The CDR3 loop spans 15 amino acids.